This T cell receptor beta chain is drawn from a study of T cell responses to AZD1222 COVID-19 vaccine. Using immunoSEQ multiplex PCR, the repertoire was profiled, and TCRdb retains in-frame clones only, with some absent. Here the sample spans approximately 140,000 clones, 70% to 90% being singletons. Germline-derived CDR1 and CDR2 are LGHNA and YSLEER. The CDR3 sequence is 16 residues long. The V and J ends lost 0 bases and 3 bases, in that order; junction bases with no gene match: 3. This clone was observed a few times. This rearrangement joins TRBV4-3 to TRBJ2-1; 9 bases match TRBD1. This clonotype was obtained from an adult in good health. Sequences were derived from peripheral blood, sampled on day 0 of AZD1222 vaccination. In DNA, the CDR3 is TGCGCCAGCAGCCAAGAGCCGACAGGGGGCTACAATGAGCAGTTCTTC. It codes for CASSQEPTGGYNEQFF.